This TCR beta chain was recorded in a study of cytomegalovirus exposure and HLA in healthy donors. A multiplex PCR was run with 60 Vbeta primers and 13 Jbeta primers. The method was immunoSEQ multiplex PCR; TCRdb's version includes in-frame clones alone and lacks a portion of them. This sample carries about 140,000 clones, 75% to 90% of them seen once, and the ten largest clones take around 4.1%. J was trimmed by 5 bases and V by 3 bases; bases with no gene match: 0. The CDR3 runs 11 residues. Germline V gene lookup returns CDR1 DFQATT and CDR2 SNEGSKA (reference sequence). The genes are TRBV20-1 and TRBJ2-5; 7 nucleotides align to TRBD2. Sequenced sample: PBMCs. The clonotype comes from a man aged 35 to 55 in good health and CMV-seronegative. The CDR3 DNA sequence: TGCAGTGCTAGCGGGGGGGAGACCCAGTACTTC. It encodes CSASGGETQYF.